Below are 20 T cell receptor beta chains sequenced from a single sample in a study of blood T cell repertoires in COVID-19. Assay used: immunoSEQ multiplex PCR; TCRdb lists only in-frame clones, some missing. Of about 310,000 clones detected, around 86% appear once; the ten largest clones hold 1%. Sequenced: peripheral blood. Every receptor here comes from a man aged 50-60 years with active or convalescent COVID-19.

The J gene is TRBJ1-2, the V gene TRBV5-8; weak D call: TRBD1 (6 bases). V shed 4 bases and J shed 4 bases, with 14 bases lying between them. In germline, CDR1 is SGHTS, CDR2 YDEGEE. This CDR3 region has 14 residues. The CDR3 protein is CASSIRGRGYGYTF. As DNA, the CDR3 is TGTGCCAGCAGCATCAGGGGCCGTGGCTATGGCTACACCTTC.

The rearrangement links TRBV6-1 to TRBJ1-2; 9 nucleotides agree with TRBD1. V was clipped by 4 bases and J by 0 bases; unmatched bases: 6. Germline loops: CDR1 MNHNS, CDR2 SASEGT. The CDR3 runs to 16 residues. The CDR3 DNA reads as TGTGCCAGCAGTGGGACAGGGGATATAGCTAACTATGGCTACACCTTC. It encodes CASSGTGDIANYGYTF.

The V and J genes are TRBV5-1 and TRBJ2-7; tentatively, D is TRBD2 (5 bases). CDR3 size: 18 residues. V lost 0 bases and J lost 1, with 20 bases in between. Germline V gives CDR1 SGHRS, CDR2 YFSETQ. In nucleotides, the CDR3 is TGCGCCAGCAGCTTGGGGATACGGGGAGTGGGATGGTCCTACGAGCAGTACTTC. Protein product: CASSLGIRGVGWSYEQYF.

This clone has at least ten counts. The J gene is TRBJ1-2, the V gene TRBV23-1, with D uncertain. TRBV23-1 is known as an ORF, though its function is uncertain. The germline V and J ends were trimmed by 2 bases and 8 bases, with 12 bases remaining between them. CDR3 length: 13 amino acids. CDR3 coding DNA: TGCGCCAGCAGTCAAGGACTTGGCGGCGGCTACACCTTC. The encoded protein is CASSQGLGGGYTF.

The V gene is TRBV20-1, the J gene TRBJ2-3, with unresolved D. The CDR3 is 11 amino acids. Trimming took 3 bases from V and 5 from J, leaving 6 bases between them. Germline V gives CDR1 DFQATT, CDR2 SNEGSKA (reference sequence). This CDR3 reads CSASREDTQYF. DNA of the CDR3: TGCAGTGCTAGCCGAGAAGATACGCAGTATTTT.

This sequence joins TRBV18 and TRBJ2-3; TRBD2 matches 7 bases. The trim removed 3 bases at V and 5 bases at J, leaving 8 bases unmatched. Germline CDR1 KGHSH, CDR2 LQKENI. The CDR3 spans 15 residues. CDR3 residues: CASSPLGGEGDTQYF. As DNA, the CDR3 is TGTGCCAGCTCACCTCTAGGAGGGGAGGGAGATACGCAGTATTTT.

The V gene is TRBV6-5, the J gene TRBJ2-3, with 7 bases aligning to TRBD1. The CDR3 runs 14 residues. Germline-derived CDR1 and CDR2 are MNHEY and SVGAGI. V gave up 9 bases and J gave up 5 bases; unmatched junction bases: 11. CDR3 nucleotide sequence: TGTGCCAGTGAAACAGGGGCAGAAGGAGATACGCAGTATTTT. Translation gives CASETGAEGDTQYF.

This clone has a single count. J is TRBJ1-6 and V is TRBV14, with D maybe TRBD1 (6 bases). The V and J ends lost 0 bases and 9 bases respectively, with 9 bases between them. The CDR3 consists of 14 residues. Looked up from germline, CDR1 is SGHDN and CDR2 is FVKESK. The CDR3 sequence: CASSQEQGSSPLHF. CDR3 in DNA: TGTGCCAGCAGCCAAGAACAGGGTAGTTCACCCCTCCACTTT.

The chain uses TRBV5-1 and TRBJ2-5; TRBD2 aligns across 9 bases. Germline values: CDR1 SGHRS, CDR2 YFSETQ. Trimming cost V 4 bases and J 2 bases; bases outside gene matches: 9. The CDR3 consists of 16 residues. CDR3 DNA sequence: TGCGCCAGCAGCCTTTCGGGACTAGCAATTCAAGAGACCCAGTACTTC. It encodes CASSLSGLAIQETQYF.

The J gene is TRBJ1-5, the V gene TRBV10-3, with 8 bases aligning to TRBD1. Germline lookup yields CDR1 ENHRY and CDR2 SYGVKD. The CDR3 has 15 amino acids. V was clipped by 3 bases and J by 5 bases; unmatched bases: 6. The CDR3 region is CAISDFGQGDQPQHF. For the CDR3, the DNA is TGTGCCATCAGTGATTTCGGACAGGGTGATCAGCCCCAGCATTTT.

The chain carries TRBV11-2 and TRBJ2-1, with 9 bases matching TRBD2. CDR3 length equals 15 residues. V was clipped by 5 bases and J by 8 bases; unmatched bases: 10. The V gene's germline CDR1 is SGHAT and CDR2 FQNNGV. The CDR3 sequence is CASSMGLAGRDEQFF. The CDR3 bases are TGTGCCAGCAGCATGGGACTAGCTGGGAGGGATGAGCAGTTCTTC.

V gene TRBV7-8 combines with J gene TRBJ2-5; 8 bases line up with TRBD2. From germline, CDR1 is SGHVS and CDR2 FQNEAQ. The CDR3 sequence is 16 residues long. The V and J ends lost 5 bases and 2 bases, in that order; junction bases with no gene match: 10. The CDR3 loop is CASSRRAGVTQETQYF. The DNA for the CDR3 is TGTGCCAGCAGCCGAAGAGCGGGAGTCACACAAGAGACCCAGTACTTC.

This clone was recorded only once. V gene TRBV7-9 combines with J gene TRBJ2-1, with TRBD2 matching 8 bases. CDR1 is SEHNR, CDR2 FQNEAQ, per germline (reference sequence). The CDR3 runs 14 residues. The V gene end was trimmed by 7 bases and the J gene end by 8 bases; junction bases not matched to a gene: 10. CDR3 in amino acids: CASKLNGGEYEQFF. CDR3 nucleotides: TGTGCCAGCAAATTAAACGGGGGGGAATATGAGCAGTTCTTC.

The gene calls are TRBV10-3 and TRBJ2-7, with 9 bases fitting TRBD1. This CDR3 has 12 amino acids. Trimming took 10 bases from V and 7 from J; bases not matched to a gene: 8. Germline lookup yields CDR1 ENHRY and CDR2 SYGVKD. The CDR3 DNA reads TGTGCCACCCGGGACAGGGAGAGAGAGCAGTACTTC. Its translation is CATRDREREQYF.

The rearrangement joins TRBV7-9 to TRBJ1-2, with a possible D match to TRBD1 (6 bases). Trimming took 1 base from V and 6 from J, leaving 12 bases between them. Germline V gene lookup returns CDR1 SEHNR and CDR2 FQNEAQ (reference sequence). The CDR3 extends over 14 amino acids. The CDR3 DNA reads TGTGCCAGCAGCTTAGAACAGGGATCCCATGGCTACACCTTC. Translating it yields CASSLEQGSHGYTF. The full variable domain, in which reference TRBV7-9 and TRBJ1-2 provide the parts outside the CDR3, is DTGVSQNPRHKITKRGQNVTFRCDPISEHNRLYWYRQTLGQGPEFLTYFQNEAQLEKSRLLSDRFSAERPKGSFSTLEIQRTEQGDSAMYLCASSLEQGSHGYTFGSGTRLTVV.

In this sample, this clone turned up a few times. V and J are TRBV9 and TRBJ2-7; weak D call: TRBD1 (5 bases). The CDR3 is 14 amino acids. Trimming shortened V by 0 bases and J by 3 bases, and 10 bases separated the two germline ends. Germline V gene lookup returns CDR1 SGDLS and CDR2 YYNGEE. CDR3 sequence reads: CASSVGQGLYEQYF. The CDR3 DNA reads TGTGCCAGCAGCGTAGGGCAGGGTCTCTACGAGCAGTACTTC. The complete variable domain, with remaining parts taken from reference TRBV9 and TRBJ2-7, reads DSGVTQTPKHLITATGQRVTLRCSPRSGDLSVYWYQQSLDQGLQFLIQYYNGEERAKGNILERFSAQQFPDLHSELNLSSLELGDSALYFCASSVGQGLYEQYFGPGTRLTVT.

This sequence joins TRBV6-5 and TRBJ2-2, with TRBD1 as a possible D gene (5 bases). The germline V gene encodes CDR1 MNHEY and CDR2 SVGAGI. The V end lost 6 bases, the J end lost 0 bases, and 11 bases lay between the germline ends. The CDR3 loop spans 15 amino acids. DNA for the CDR3: TGTGCCAGCAGGGTACAGGAATCGAACACCGGGGAGCTGTTTTTT. This sequence encodes CASRVQESNTGELFF.

This chain uses TRBV19 with TRBJ1-2; tentative D call: TRBD1 (5 bases). V was trimmed by 1 base and J by 5 bases, leaving 8 bases between them. Germline CDR1 and CDR2: LNHDA and SQIVND (reference sequence). The CDR3 is 13 residues long. The CDR3 is CASSIGQRYGYTF. The CDR3 region has the DNA TGTGCCAGTAGTATAGGACAGCGATATGGCTACACCTTC.

The chain has TRBV18 and TRBJ1-6; TRBD1 matches at 10 bases. The CDR3 covers 16 residues. The germline gives CDR1 KGHSH, CDR2 LQKENI. After removal of 4 bases from V and 5 bases from J, the junction contained 5 bases not matched to a gene. DNA of the CDR3: TGTGCCAGCTCACGACGGGACAGGGGAGATAATTCACCCCTCCACTTT. This gives the protein CASSRRDRGDNSPLHF.

This chain uses TRBV6-2 or TRBV6-3 with TRBJ2-7, with TRBD1 identical over 7 bases. This CDR3 has 13 residues. CDR1 is MNHEY, CDR2 SVGEGT, per germline. V shed 4 bases and J 6 bases; nucleotides not matched to a gene: 6. CDR3 amino acids: CASSWTGGSEQYF. DNA of the CDR3: TGTGCCAGCAGTTGGACAGGAGGAAGCGAGCAGTACTTC.